This T cell receptor (beta chain) derives from a study of STAT3 mutations in large granular lymphocyte leukemia. Study-level results: Clonal expansion was inferred from samples taken at other timepoints. In T-cell large granular lymphocyte leukemia, about half of patients showed multiple immunodominant subclonotypes. Suggested: STAT3 mutation was not the ancestral event for these clonal expansions.

In regard to this clone: The target antigen is unknown.

Each sample's TCRbeta library yielded on average about 38,000 productive templates. Assay: immunoSEQ multiplex PCR; the TCRdb copy retains only in-frame clones and omits some. The sample lists 5,500 to 6,500 clones; more than 60% were seen once. V was cut by 4 bases and J by 5 bases, with 14 bases left in between. CDR3 length equals 13 residues. The V gene's germline CDR1 is GTSNPN and CDR2 SVGIG (reference sequence). The rearrangement links TRBV30 to TRBJ1-1; the D is unclear. The TCR was taken from a man between 40 and 49 years old with T-cell large granular lymphocyte leukemia. Some clones in this sample may be carry-over from other donors' samples. Sequenced sample: peripheral blood mononuclear cells. The CDR3 DNA is TGTGCCTGGACCGGTATTAGGCGGACTGAAGCTTTCTTT. Translated, it gives CAWTGIRRTEAFF.